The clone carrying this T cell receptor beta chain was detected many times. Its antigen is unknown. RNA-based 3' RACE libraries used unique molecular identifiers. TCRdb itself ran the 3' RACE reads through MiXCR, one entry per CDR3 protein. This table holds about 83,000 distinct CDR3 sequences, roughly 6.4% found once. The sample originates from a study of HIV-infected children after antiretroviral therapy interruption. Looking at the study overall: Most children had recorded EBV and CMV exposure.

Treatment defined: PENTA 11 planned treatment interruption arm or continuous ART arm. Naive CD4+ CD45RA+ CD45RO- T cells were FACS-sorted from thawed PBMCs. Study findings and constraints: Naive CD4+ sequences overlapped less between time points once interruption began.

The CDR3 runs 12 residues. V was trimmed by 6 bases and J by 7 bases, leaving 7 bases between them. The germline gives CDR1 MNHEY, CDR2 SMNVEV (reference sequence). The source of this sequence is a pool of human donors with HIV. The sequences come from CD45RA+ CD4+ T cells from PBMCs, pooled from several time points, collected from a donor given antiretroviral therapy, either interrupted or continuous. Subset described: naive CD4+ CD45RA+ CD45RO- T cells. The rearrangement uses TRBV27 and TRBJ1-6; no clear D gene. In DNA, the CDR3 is TGTGCCAGCAGACACATGAATTCACCCCTCCACTTT. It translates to CASRHMNSPLHF.